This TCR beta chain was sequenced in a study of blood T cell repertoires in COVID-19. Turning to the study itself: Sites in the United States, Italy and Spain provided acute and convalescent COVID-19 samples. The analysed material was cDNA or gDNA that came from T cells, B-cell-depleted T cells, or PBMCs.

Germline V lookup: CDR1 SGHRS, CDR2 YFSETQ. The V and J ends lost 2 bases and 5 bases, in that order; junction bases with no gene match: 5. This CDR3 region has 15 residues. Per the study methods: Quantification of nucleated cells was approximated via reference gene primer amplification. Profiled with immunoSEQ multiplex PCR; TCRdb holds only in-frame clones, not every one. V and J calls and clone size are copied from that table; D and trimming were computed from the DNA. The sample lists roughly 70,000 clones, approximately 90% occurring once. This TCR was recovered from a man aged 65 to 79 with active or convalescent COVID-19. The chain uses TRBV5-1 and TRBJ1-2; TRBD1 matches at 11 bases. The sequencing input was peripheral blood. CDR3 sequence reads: CASSFSGTGGYGYTF. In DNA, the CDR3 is TGCGCCAGCAGCTTTTCCGGGACAGGGGGTTATGGCTACACCTTC.